The TCR beta chain described here comes from a study of cytomegalovirus exposure and HLA in healthy donors. Details on this clone: Antigen specificity is unknown.

Germline assignment: CDR1 MNHNY and CDR2 SVGAGI (reference sequence). The J segment lost 9 bases and the V segment lost 1 base, leaving 2 bases of the junction unmatched. The CDR3 is 13 residues long. Notes on the study in general: HLA alleles were associated with roughly 15,000 TCR beta sequences in a later analysis at 0.05 false discovery rate. Accounts indicate the classifier identified cytomegalovirus status with strong specificity and sensitivity. Links to common viral pathogens appeared, in a later analysis, for several of the most significant clusters. TRBV6-2, TRBV6-3 and other indistinguishable V segments were excluded.

Primers for the PCR totalled 60 Vbeta and 13 Jbeta. Sequencing was performed with immunoSEQ multiplex PCR; in TCRdb, only in-frame clones are kept and a portion is missing. The repertoire has approximately 70,000 clones, approximately 67% of them found once; the top ten carry about 7.4%. V usage is TRBV6-6 and J usage is TRBJ2-1; 8 bases align to TRBD2. The TCR comes from a man aged 35 to 55 in good health and CMV-seropositive. What was sequenced was PBMCs. The CDR3 region is CASSYFGGGEQFF. DNA for the CDR3: TGTGCCAGCAGTTACTTCGGGGGGGGTGAGCAGTTCTTC.